Shown below are 25 T cell receptor beta chains from a single sample sequenced in a study of technical replicates of blood from a handful of donors. Sequencing used immunoSEQ multiplex PCR; TCRdb keeps in-frame clones, though not all of them. The sample yields around 70,000 clones, less than 98% seen once. Sequenced sample: T cells isolated from PBMCs. These receptors all stem from a human donor in good health.

The chain couples TRBV27 to TRBJ2-1; 11 positions match TRBD2. Germline values: CDR1 MNHEY, CDR2 SMNVEV (reference sequence). The CDR3 has 15 residues. The trim removed 5 bases at V and 5 bases at J, leaving 5 bases unmatched. The CDR3 region is CASSPGLAGNNEQFF. The CDR3 DNA reads TGTGCCAGCAGTCCAGGACTAGCGGGTAACAATGAGCAGTTCTTC.

CDR3 protein: CASSPGTGSYATNEKLFF. The CDR3 region has the DNA TGTGCCAGCAGCCCAGGGACAGGGAGTTATGCAACTAATGAAAAACTGTTTTTT. This rearrangement joins TRBV11-3 to TRBJ1-4; 9 bases fit TRBD1. The trim removed 5 bases at V and 0 bases at J, leaving 10 bases unmatched. This CDR3 is 18 amino acids long. In germline, CDR1 is SGHNT, CDR2 YENEEA.

V gene TRBV28 combines with J gene TRBJ1-2; maybe TRBD1 (5 bases). Germline assignment: CDR1 MDHEN and CDR2 SYDVKM. The CDR3 contains 14 residues. The V and J ends lost 3 bases and 4 bases respectively, with 12 bases between them. Here the CDR3 reads CASSFVGGGYGYTF. In nucleotides, the CDR3 is TGTGCCAGCAGTTTTGTGGGGGGAGGCTATGGCTACACCTTC.

This chain connects TRBV19 to TRBJ1-2; D gene ambiguous. The ends were cut back, 7 bases at V and 3 bases at J, with 18 bases in the middle. The germline V gene encodes CDR1 LNHDA and CDR2 SQIVND (reference sequence). This CDR3 spans 15 amino acids. The DNA of the CDR3 is TGTGCCAGTACCACCAACCGCGGAGTGGACTATGGCTACACCTTC. Residues: CASTTNRGVDYGYTF.

The chain links TRBV28 to TRBJ2-7; 9 bases align to TRBD1. The CDR3 loop spans 15 amino acids. J gave up 5 bases and V 0 bases, and 5 bases lay outside the gene matches. The germline CDR1 and CDR2 sequences are MDHEN and SYDVKM. This CDR3 is CASSLWGQGGDEQYF. The CDR3 coding sequence is TGTGCCAGCAGTTTATGGGGACAGGGAGGGGACGAGCAGTACTTC.

The chain has TRBV28 and TRBJ1-3; 9 bases are a match to TRBD1. The CDR3 totals 15 residues. With 5 bases clipped from V and 6 bases from J, the junction kept 8 bases outside the gene matches. Per germline, CDR1 MDHEN and CDR2 SYDVKM. The CDR3 reads CASSGVGTGPNTIYF. The CDR3 DNA reads TGTGCCAGCAGTGGGGTTGGGACAGGGCCAAACACCATATATTTT.

This chain's CDR3 is CASSESGGALEKLFF. CDR3 DNA: TGCGCCAGCAGTGAGTCAGGGGGCGCGCTTGAAAAACTGTTTTTT. The rearrangement uses TRBV10-1 and TRBJ1-4; 7 nucleotides align to TRBD1. Germline lookup yields CDR1 WNHNN and CDR2 SYGVQD (reference sequence). CDR3 length: 15 residues. With V trimmed by 0 bases and J by 7 bases, 5 bases remained unmatched.

The V gene is TRBV29-1, the J gene TRBJ2-5, with D unclear. Between the trimmed V and J ends, which lost 5 bases and 7 bases, there was a span of 8 bases. This CDR3 has 10 amino acids. Germline values: CDR1 SQVTM, CDR2 ANQGSEA. CDR3 amino acids: CSVITGTQYF. The CDR3 nucleotides read TGCAGCGTTATCACCGGGACCCAGTACTTC.

This clone was picked up one time. This rearrangement joins TRBV11-2 to TRBJ1-1; tentative D call: TRBD1 (5 bases). Trimming cost V 7 bases and J 2 bases, with 17 bases left between them. This CDR3 spans 15 amino acids. From germline, CDR1 is SGHAT and CDR2 FQNNGV. The CDR3 bases are TGTGCCAGCAACTCCCGGGTTGGGGCAAACACTGAAGCTTTCTTT. Protein product: CASNSRVGANTEAFF.

Only a few counts were recorded for this clone. The chain couples TRBV12-5 to TRBJ1-1; a weak D match, TRBD1 (5 bases). V was clipped by 3 bases and J by 6 bases, with 11 bases between them. This CDR3 region has 13 residues. Germline V lookup: CDR1 LGHNT, CDR2 FRNRAP. The CDR3 is CASGLGDTSEAFF. DNA of the CDR3: TGTGCTAGTGGTTTAGGGGATACGTCTGAAGCTTTCTTT.

This clone was seen only once. The junction and the germline gene differ at one end; a read error may be behind it. The rearrangement joins TRBV4-1 to TRBJ2-1; TRBD1 is a possible D gene (6 bases). CDR1 is MGHRA and CDR2 is YSYEKL in the germline V gene. CDR3 length: 11 amino acids. The CDR3 nucleotides read TGCGCCAGCAGCGGCCGGGACATTTCGATCTTC. Protein: CASSGRDISIF.

This rearrangement joins TRBV18 to TRBJ2-7; 8 positions match TRBD1. The J segment lost 4 bases and the V segment lost 3 bases, leaving 5 bases of the junction unmatched. Germline V gene lookup returns CDR1 KGHSH and CDR2 LQKENI. The CDR3 spans 14 residues. CDR3 amino acids: CASSPPRGRYEQYF. CDR3 nucleotide sequence: TGTGCCAGCTCACCCCCCAGGGGGCGTTACGAGCAGTACTTC.

CDR3 DNA: TGTGCCAGCAGTGGTCAACAGTCTCAGCCCCAGCATTTT. It encodes CASSGQQSQPQHF. The V and J genes are TRBV2 and TRBJ1-5, with D uncertain. CDR1 is SNHLY, CDR2 FYNNEI, per germline. V lost 4 bases and J lost 6, with 10 bases in between. There are 13 residues in the CDR3.

V is TRBV7-9 and J is TRBJ2-5, with D perhaps TRBD2 (5 bases). V shed 1 base and J shed 0 bases, with 9 bases lying between them. Germline CDR1 is SEHNR and CDR2 is FQNEAQ (reference sequence). The CDR3 is 15 residues long. The chain's CDR3 is CASSLDTGYQETQYF. CDR3 DNA: TGTGCCAGCAGCTTAGATACGGGGTACCAAGAGACCCAGTACTTC.

The chain employs TRBV11-2 and TRBJ1-1; D is possibly TRBD1 (6 bases). In germline, CDR1 is SGHAT, CDR2 FQNNGV. CDR3 length equals 16 residues. The V and J ends lost 3 bases and 1 base respectively, with 15 bases between them. The CDR3 spells CASSFAGRGGNTEAFF. CDR3 bases: TGTGCCAGCAGCTTTGCTGGGAGAGGGGGGAACACTGAAGCTTTCTTT. Full variable domain (missing parts from reference TRBV11-2 and TRBJ1-1): EAGVAQSPRYKIIEKRQSVAFWCNPISGHATLYWYQQILGQGPKLLIQFQNNGVVDDSQLPKDRFSAERLKGVDSTLKIQPAKLEDSAVYLCASSFAGRGGNTEAFFGQGTRLTVV.

The chain employs TRBV27 and TRBJ2-7; 14 bases map to TRBD2. Germline values: CDR1 MNHEY, CDR2 SMNVEV (reference sequence). CDR3 length: 15 amino acids. V lost 6 bases to trimming and J lost 5 bases; unmatched junction nucleotides: 6. CDR3 residues: CASRGLAGVPHEQYF. The CDR3 DNA reads TGTGCCAGCAGGGGACTAGCGGGAGTTCCCCACGAGCAGTACTTC.

This clone was counted a single time. This chain links TRBV29-1 with TRBJ1-5; D possibly corresponds to TRBD1 (5 bases). The CDR3 is 15 residues long. Trimming stripped 1 base from V and 1 base from J, with 11 bases between. Germline CDR1 and CDR2: SQVTM and ANQGSEA. The CDR3 DNA sequence: TGCAGCGTTGAAGTTCGGGGGGACAGCAATCAGCCCCAGCATTTT. Encoded protein: CSVEVRGDSNQPQHF.

The chain recombines TRBV9 with TRBJ2-5; 8 bases are a match to TRBD2. CDR3 length: 14 amino acids. Germline trimming cut 3 bases from V and 3 bases from J; bases unmatched to any gene: 4. CDR1 is SGDLS, CDR2 YYNGEE, per germline. In nucleotides, the CDR3 is TGTGCCAGCAGCGCGGGGACTAGAGAAGAGACCCAGTACTTC. Protein product: CASSAGTREETQYF.

This chain connects TRBV5-1 to TRBJ1-5; the D gene is possibly TRBD1 (5 bases). The CDR3 contains 15 residues. V lost 4 bases and J lost 2, with 13 bases in between. Germline CDR1 reads SGHRS; CDR2 reads YFSETQ. CDR3 in amino acids: CASSPGDYGNQPQHF. The CDR3 DNA reads as TGCGCCAGCAGCCCGGGGGATTATGGCAATCAGCCCCAGCATTTT.

The V gene is TRBV28, the J gene TRBJ2-2, with 8 bases that match TRBD2. This CDR3 has 16 residues. V gave up 6 bases and J gave up 4 bases; unmatched junction bases: 10. Germline V gene sequence: CDR1 MDHEN, CDR2 SYDVKM. The CDR3 reads CASSRERETRTGELFF. In nucleotides, the CDR3 is TGTGCCAGCAGCCGGGAGCGGGAGACCCGCACCGGGGAGCTGTTTTTT. Full variable domain (outside the CDR3, taken from reference TRBV28 and TRBJ2-2): DVKVTQSSRYLVKRTGEKVFLECVQDMDHENMFWYRQDPGLGLRLIYFSYDVKMKEKGDIPEGYSVSREKKERFSLILESASTNQTSMYLCASSRERETRTGELFFGEGSRLTVL.

This rearrangement joins TRBV6-1 to TRBJ1-3; D remains ambiguous. Germline CDR1 and CDR2: MNHNS and SASEGT. This CDR3 is built from 17 residues. Between the trimmed V and J ends, which lost 2 bases and 0 bases, there was a span of 14 bases. In nucleotides, the CDR3 is TGTGCCAGCAGTGAAAGTAGGTGGGCTCCCTCTGGAAACACCATATATTTT. This encodes CASSESRWAPSGNTIYF.

V and J are TRBV11-2 and TRBJ1-3, with D maybe TRBD1 (6 bases). The CDR3 length is 15 residues. Germline V lookup: CDR1 SGHAT, CDR2 FQNNGV. V lost 2 bases and J 4 bases, leaving 12 bases between the germline ends. The CDR3 coding sequence is TGTGCCAGCAGCTTAAGGTCAGGGACAGGAAACACCATATATTTT. This codes for CASSLRSGTGNTIYF.

The chain is built from TRBV7-9 and TRBJ1-5; D not resolved. There are 12 residues in the CDR3. Between the trimmed V and J ends, which lost 3 bases and 11 bases, there was a span of 11 bases. Germline CDR1 is SEHNR and CDR2 is FQNEAQ (reference sequence). The CDR3 nucleotides are TGTGCCAGCAGCTTCGAGATCGGGGCCCAGCATTTT. This codes for CASSFEIGAQHF. Together with reference TRBV7-9 and TRBJ1-5, the CDR3 gives the full variable domain: DTGVSQNPRHKITKRGQNVTFRCDPISEHNRLYWYRQTLGQGPEFLTYFQNEAQLEKSRLLSDRFSAERPKGSFSTLEIQRTEQGDSAMYLCASSFEIGAQHFGDGTRLSIL.

This CDR3 is CASSPVSGDEQFF. For the CDR3, the DNA is TGTGCCAGCAGCCCAGTATCAGGGGATGAGCAGTTCTTC. The chain carries TRBV7-3 and TRBJ2-1, with D tentatively TRBD1 (6 bases). Germline V lookup: CDR1 SGHTA, CDR2 FQGTGA. This CDR3 region has 13 residues. V was pared by 5 bases and J by 8 bases, with 13 bases between.

This sequence joins TRBV2 and TRBJ1-4; D is unresolved. V was trimmed by 6 bases and J by 3 bases, leaving 14 bases between them. Germline V lookup: CDR1 SNHLY, CDR2 FYNNEI. The CDR3 is 15 residues long. For the CDR3, the DNA is TGTGCCAGCAGCGCCTTGAACGGAGCTAATGAAAAACTGTTTTTT. This codes for CASSALNGANEKLFF.